These 16 T cell receptor beta chains were all obtained from the same sample, sequenced in a study of T cell responses to AZD1222 COVID-19 vaccine. Using immunoSEQ multiplex PCR, the repertoire was profiled, and TCRdb retains in-frame clones only, with some absent. In all, the sample yields about 140,000 clones. What was sequenced was peripheral blood. The source of these receptors is an adult in good health.

The V call is TRBV28, the J call TRBJ2-2; perhaps D is TRBD1 or TRBD2 (5 bases each). The CDR3 totals 14 residues. Trimming shortened V by 6 bases and J by 1 base, and 9 bases separated the two germline ends. Germline-derived CDR1 and CDR2 are MDHEN and SYDVKM. The CDR3 is CASRGELNTGELFF. CDR3 nucleotide sequence: TGTGCCAGCAGGGGGGAGTTGAACACCGGGGAGCTGTTTTTT.

This chain connects TRBV19 to TRBJ1-2; 12 bases map to TRBD1. The CDR3 contains 16 residues. The germline gives CDR1 LNHDA, CDR2 SQIVND (reference sequence). J gave up 7 bases and V 7 bases, and 13 bases lay outside the gene matches. The CDR3 DNA is TGTGCCAGTAAACCCCTGGGACAGGGGGCGCGGGGTGGCTACACCTTC. Translated, it gives CASKPLGQGARGGYTF. Full variable domain (missing parts from reference TRBV19 and TRBJ1-2): DGGITQSPKYLFRKEGQNVTLSCEQNLNHDAMYWYRQDPGQGLRLIYYSQIVNDFQKGDIAEGYSVSREKKESFPLTVTSAQKNPTAFYLCASKPLGQGARGGYTFGSGTRLTVV.

The chain has TRBV4-1 and TRBJ1-5; TRBD1 matches 8 bases. Germline CDR1 is MGHRA and CDR2 is YSYEKL. The CDR3 has 15 residues. V lost 3 bases and J lost 4; bases outside the gene matches: 5. CDR3 region: CASSQKTGDNQPQHF. CDR3 nucleotides: TGCGCCAGCAGCCAGAAGACAGGGGATAATCAGCCCCAGCATTTT.

The V call is TRBV12-3 or TRBV12-4, the J call TRBJ1-2; no clear D. The CDR3 extends over 12 amino acids. V lost 7 bases and J 4 bases, leaving 10 bases between the germline ends. The CDR3 DNA follows: TGTGCCAGCACCCGAACGTTCTATGGCTACACCTTC. This gives the protein CASTRTFYGYTF.

V is TRBV10-2 and J is TRBJ1-2; perhaps TRBD1 as D (5 bases). Trimming pared 0 bases from V and 5 bases from J, leaving 10 bases between. Germline V lookup: CDR1 WSHSY, CDR2 SAAADI. This CDR3 region has 14 residues. The CDR3 loop reads CASSESSAGYGYTF. The CDR3 bases are TGCGCCAGCAGTGAGTCGTCGGCAGGGTATGGCTACACCTTC.

CDR3 DNA sequence: TGTGCCAGCAGCCGAAGAGACAGGGGGCATGGCTACACCTTC. It is translated as CASSRRDRGHGYTF. The chain has TRBV5-6 and TRBJ1-2; 10 nucleotides match TRBD1. Germline V gene lookup returns CDR1 SGHDT and CDR2 YYEEEE. Trimming cost V 4 bases and J 6 bases; bases outside gene matches: 6. The length of the CDR3 is 14 residues.

V and J are TRBV5-6 and TRBJ1-2; no firm D call. Looked up from germline, CDR1 is SGHDT and CDR2 is YYEEEE. The CDR3 sequence is 12 residues long. V lost 0 bases, J lost 6 bases, and 6 bases lay in between. The CDR3 protein is CASSLVPNGYTF. DNA of the CDR3: TGTGCCAGCAGCTTGGTTCCCAATGGCTACACCTTC.

The chain uses TRBV5-6 and TRBJ2-7; maybe TRBD1 (6 bases). Trimming removed 1 base from V and 2 bases from J, with 7 bases in between. Looked up from germline, CDR1 is SGHDT and CDR2 is YYEEEE. The CDR3 length is 13 residues. In nucleotides, the CDR3 is TGTGCCAGCAGCTTGACAGGGACCTACGAGCAGTACTTC. It is translated as CASSLTGTYEQYF.

The chain uses TRBV19 and TRBJ2-4, with unresolved D. Trimming cost V 8 bases and J 1 base, with 15 bases left between them. This CDR3 contains 15 residues. CDR1 LNHDA and CDR2 SQIVND come from the germline V gene (reference sequence). The CDR3 DNA reads TGTGCCAGTTCGTCAATCCCGGCGGCCAAAAACATTCAGTACTTC. As protein: CASSSIPAAKNIQYF.

The chain links TRBV9 to TRBJ1-2; the match to TRBD1 covers 9 bases. This CDR3 comprises 15 residues. Trimming took 1 base from V and 3 from J; bases not matched to a gene: 4. Germline CDR1 reads SGDLS; CDR2 reads YYNGEE. The CDR3 reads CASSVLGTGHYGYTF. The CDR3, as DNA: TGTGCCAGCAGCGTATTAGGGACAGGGCACTATGGCTACACCTTC.

V gene TRBV7-9 combines with J gene TRBJ1-1, with unresolved D. The CDR3 spans 12 residues. Trimming pared 2 bases from V and 11 bases from J, leaving 12 bases between. Germline CDR1 and CDR2: SEHNR and FQNEAQ (reference sequence). The CDR3: CASSLNGRWAFF. The CDR3 coding sequence is TGTGCCAGCAGCTTAAATGGCAGGTGGGCTTTCTTT.

The chain couples TRBV7-8 to TRBJ2-7, with D uncertain. Trimming stripped 0 bases from V and 1 base from J, with 10 bases between. Germline CDR1 SGHVS, CDR2 FQNEAQ. The CDR3 contains 15 residues. The DNA for the CDR3 is TGTGCCAGCAGCTTAGCTAGTGCTCAATCCTACGAGCAGTACTTC. Residues: CASSLASAQSYEQYF.

V is TRBV3-1 (or the pseudogene TRBV3-2) and J is TRBJ2-1, with 12 bases identical to TRBD2. This CDR3 contains 15 residues. The J segment lost 8 bases and the V segment lost 3 bases, leaving 5 bases of the junction unmatched. Germline V gene lookup returns CDR1 LGHDT and CDR2 YNNKEL (reference sequence). For the CDR3, the DNA is TGTGCCAGCAGCCACGGACTAGCGGGGACCGATGAGCAGTTCTTC. It encodes CASSHGLAGTDEQFF.

J is TRBJ2-3 and V is TRBV7-8; no clear D. Germline loops: CDR1 SGHVS, CDR2 FQNEAQ. The length of the CDR3 is 13 residues. Trimming pared 1 base from V and 8 bases from J, leaving 10 bases between. CDR3 in DNA: TGTGCCAGCAGCTTAGGGGGTGTTGGTACGCAGTATTTT. Translated: CASSLGGVGTQYF.

This rearrangement joins TRBV5-4 to TRBJ1-4; no clear D gene. V lost 0 bases and J 6 bases, leaving 6 bases between the germline ends. The CDR3 covers 13 residues. Germline CDR1 reads SGHNT; CDR2 reads YYREEE (reference sequence). CDR3 region: CASSLAGDEKLFF. The DNA of the CDR3 is TGTGCCAGCAGCTTGGCCGGGGATGAAAAACTGTTTTTT.

This chain uses TRBV24-1 with TRBJ2-7; 11 bases agree with TRBD2. CDR1 KGHDR and CDR2 SFDVKD come from the germline V gene. CDR3 length equals 18 residues. The ends lost 11 bases at V and 0 bases at J; junction bases unmatched: 17. CDR3 sequence reads: CAIPAGLAAHSPSYEQYF. DNA for the CDR3: TGTGCCATCCCTGCGGGACTAGCGGCACACTCTCCCTCCTACGAGCAGTACTTC.